This T cell receptor beta chain was sequenced during a study of blood T cell repertoires in COVID-19. Study context: PBMCs, B-cell-depleted T cells, or T cells provided the cDNA or gDNA that made up the material.

Only in-frame clones appear in the TCRdb table, and some are missing; sequencing was by immunoSEQ multiplex PCR. The table shows about 230,000 clones, with around 83% occurring only once. The specimen was peripheral blood. The TCR originated in a man between 35 and 55 years old with active or convalescent COVID-19.

The CDR3 protein is CASSPRGGVYGYTF. The DNA for the CDR3 is TGTGCCAGCAGCCCTAGGGGGGGGGTTTATGGCTACACCTTC. V usage is TRBV3-1 (or the pseudogene TRBV3-2) and J usage is TRBJ1-2; tentative D call: TRBD1 (6 bases). CDR3 length equals 14 residues. Trimming pared 4 bases from V and 5 bases from J, leaving 14 bases between. In germline, CDR1 is LGHDT, CDR2 YNNKEL (reference sequence).